The 7 T cell receptor beta chains in this list originate from one sample, sequenced in a study of tumour-infiltrating T cells in Burkitt lymphoma. Using immunoSEQ multiplex PCR, the repertoire was profiled, and TCRdb retains in-frame clones only, with some absent. This repertoire shows 5,500 to 7,000 clones, around 9.1% found once; its top ten account for less than 3%. Sequencing used tumor tissue. Every receptor here comes from a human donor with diffuse large B-cell lymphoma.

The V gene is TRBV4-1, the J gene TRBJ2-5; 10 nucleotides align to TRBD1. The J call may be incorrect, as the DNA end agrees better with TRBJ2-7. The germline CDR1 and CDR2 sequences are MGHRA and YSYEKL. CDR3 length: 14 residues. The CDR3 loop reads CASSPRTGGYEQYF. The CDR3 DNA reads as TGCGCCAGCAGCCCTAGGACAGGGGGGTACGAGCAGTACTTC.

Only a few counts were recorded for this clone. The chain couples TRBV20-1 to TRBJ2-1; D uncertain. The V gene's germline CDR1 is DFQATT and CDR2 SNEGSKA (reference sequence). This CDR3 region has 11 residues. Trimming shortened V by 8 bases and J by 6 bases, and 11 bases separated the two germline ends. In nucleotides, the CDR3 is TGCAGTCCCCGAGGTACCAATGAGCAGTTCTTC. It encodes CSPRGTNEQFF.

This clone was detected only a few times. The chain uses TRBV5-1 and TRBJ1-6, with 9 nucleotides matching TRBD1. The CDR3 extends over 14 amino acids. Trimming at V came to 7 bases and at J to 7 bases, leaving 6 bases not matched to a gene. CDR1 is SGHRS, CDR2 YFSETQ, per germline. In DNA, the CDR3 is TGCGCCAGCGGGACAGGGTGGGGAAATTCACCCCTCCACTTT. This gives the protein CASGTGWGNSPLHF.

This clone was picked up a small number of times. The V gene is TRBV9, the J gene TRBJ2-1, with TRBD2 matching 10 bases. The CDR3 is 15 residues long. Trimming at V came to 3 bases and at J to 10 bases, leaving 10 bases not matched to a gene. CDR1 is SGDLS, CDR2 YYNGEE, per germline. The CDR3 loop is CASSGWASGGAEQFF. As DNA, the CDR3 is TGTGCCAGCAGCGGTTGGGCTAGCGGGGGAGCGGAGCAGTTCTTC.

The V and J genes are TRBV5-5 and TRBJ1-4; 8 bases line up with TRBD1. V was clipped by 2 bases and J by 0 bases; unmatched bases: 0. This CDR3 is 15 amino acids long. Per the germline V gene, CDR1 is SGHKS and CDR2 is YYEKEE (reference sequence). The CDR3 DNA sequence: TGTGCCAGCAGCTTACAGGGGGCAACTAATGAAAAACTGTTTTTT. Translation: CASSLQGATNEKLFF. Supplemented by reference TRBV5-5 and TRBJ1-4, the full variable domain reads DAGVTQSPTHLIKTRGQQVTLRCSPISGHKSVSWYQQVLGQGPQFIFQYYEKEERGRGNFPDRFSARQFPNYSSELNVNALLLGDSALYLCASSLQGATNEKLFFGSGTQLSVL.

There are a few counts of this clone. Written as DNA, the CDR3 is TGCGCCAGCAGCCAAGACTGGGCGCAAAGGGGTGAAAAACTGTTTTTT. It is translated as CASSQDWAQRGEKLFF. V gene TRBV4-3 combines with J gene TRBJ1-4; a weak D match, TRBD1 (5 bases). The germline V gene encodes CDR1 LGHNA and CDR2 YSLEER. V lost 0 bases to trimming and J lost 7 bases, with 15 bases between them. This CDR3 contains 16 residues.

The gene calls are TRBV6-1 and TRBJ1-6; no firm D call. This CDR3 is built from 14 residues. The V and J ends lost 6 bases and 2 bases respectively, with 8 bases between them. The germline V gene encodes CDR1 MNHNS and CDR2 SASEGT. CDR3 coding DNA: TGTGCCAGCAGCGCCGGGCCCTATAATTCACCCCTCCACTTT. This sequence encodes CASSAGPYNSPLHF.